Each of the 21 T cell receptor beta chains below was sequenced from the same sample in a study of CD8 T cells in ankylosing spondylitis. Study-level findings and limits: A motif of fewer than ten highly homologous TCR beta variants was seen as apparently characteristic of ankylosing spondylitis blood.

These receptors' targets are unknown. TCRdb passed the 5' RACE reads through MiXCR, listing each CDR3 protein once. The sample has fewer than 500,000 distinct CDR3 sequences; roughly 25% are singletons. Sequenced input: blood, either unsorted or a sorted T cell fraction (not recorded which). The receptors were gathered from a male donor with ankylosing spondylitis.

Note on this clonotype: This may arise from a read error, as a much more abundant clone is one base away. V usage is TRBV7-2 and J usage is TRBJ2-3; 7 bases line up with TRBD2. Germline CDR1 is SGHTA and CDR2 is FQGNSA. With V trimmed by 5 bases and J by 6 bases, 8 bases remained unmatched. The CDR3 consists of 14 residues. In DNA, the CDR3 is TGTACCAGCAGCCCTAAGACTAGCCCTGATACGCAGTATTTT. This sequence encodes CTSSPKTSPDTQYF.

V and J are TRBV10-2 and TRBJ2-7, with 10 positions matching TRBD2. Germline CDR1 WSHSY, CDR2 SAAADI. The CDR3 contains 16 residues. The trim removed 0 bases at V and 0 bases at J, leaving 2 bases unmatched. In nucleotides, the CDR3 is TGCGCCAGCAGTGAGTCACCTAGCGGGAGCTCCTACGAGCAGTACGTC. This encodes CASSESPSGSSYEQYV.

This clonotype appeared once. The rearrangement links TRBV15 to TRBJ2-1; D not resolved. The CDR3 sequence is 13 residues long. Looked up from germline, CDR1 is LNHNV and CDR2 is YYDKDF (reference sequence). V was trimmed by 4 bases and J by 1 base, leaving 5 bases between them. In DNA form, the CDR3 reads TGTGCCACCAGCAAGGGTTCCTACAATGAGCAGTTCTTC. Protein product: CATSKGSYNEQFF.

V gene TRBV14 combines with J gene TRBJ1-1; TRBD1 aligns across 7 bases. Germline assignment: CDR1 SGHDN and CDR2 FVKESK. The CDR3 loop spans 13 amino acids. The V segment lost 6 bases and the J segment 4 bases; nucleotides outside the gene matches: 5. The DNA of the CDR3 is TGTGCCAGCAGGAGACAGGGTGTCACTGAAGCTTTCTTT. It translates to CASRRQGVTEAFF.

The chain has TRBV20-1 and TRBJ1-6; D might be TRBD1 (5 bases). This CDR3 region has 15 residues. Germline loops: CDR1 DFQATT, CDR2 SNEGSKA (reference sequence). The V and J ends lost 3 bases and 7 bases respectively, with 16 bases between them. CDR3 sequence: CSASRHGDPNSPLHF. DNA of the CDR3: TGCAGTGCTAGTCGGCATGGGGACCCAAATTCACCCCTCCACTTT.

In its sample, this clonotype was seen a few times. The V call is TRBV5-1, the J call TRBJ1-1; possibly TRBD1 for D (5 bases). The CDR3 has 14 residues. V shed 3 bases and J shed 5 bases, with 14 bases lying between them. The germline V gene encodes CDR1 SGHRS and CDR2 YFSETQ. This CDR3 reads CASSSQGSWTEAFF. The CDR3 DNA reads TGCGCCAGCAGCTCTCAGGGTTCTTGGACTGAAGCTTTCTTT.

This clonotype came up a few times. The chain couples TRBV5-1 to TRBJ1-2; unclear D gene. The CDR3 runs 17 residues. Germline CDR1 is SGHRS and CDR2 is YFSETQ. Trimming removed 0 bases from V and 3 bases from J, with 18 bases in between. This CDR3 is CASSLGALRRPDYGYTF. As DNA, the CDR3 is TGCGCCAGCAGCTTGGGGGCCTTACGTCGTCCGGACTATGGCTACACCTTC.

The chain combines TRBV27 with TRBJ1-6; 9 bases line up with TRBD1. V was pared by 4 bases and J by 7 bases, with 8 bases of the junction left unmatched. The CDR3 extends over 16 amino acids. Per germline, CDR1 MNHEY and CDR2 SMNVEV (reference sequence). The DNA for the CDR3 is TGTGCCAGCAGTTCACTGACAGGGGGTAACAATTCACCCCTCCACTTT. Protein sequence: CASSSLTGGNNSPLHF.

J is TRBJ1-2 and V is TRBV5-1; D remains ambiguous. The germline V gene has CDR1 SGHRS and CDR2 YFSETQ. The CDR3 totals 13 residues. Trimming stripped 3 bases from V and 4 bases from J, with 10 bases between. The CDR3 sequence is CASSSGNSYGYTF. In DNA, the CDR3 is TGCGCCAGCAGCTCCGGGAATTCCTATGGCTACACCTTC. Based on the CDR3 plus reference TRBV5-1 and TRBJ1-2, the full variable domain is KAGVTQTPRYLIKTRGQQVTLSCSPISGHRSVSWYQQTPGQGLQFLFEYFSETQRNKGNFPGRFSGRQFSNSRSEMNVSTLELGDSALYLCASSSGNSYGYTFGSGTRLTVV.

The J gene is TRBJ2-3, the V gene TRBV4-1; 7 nucleotides line up with TRBD2. Germline V gives CDR1 MGHRA, CDR2 YSYEKL. The CDR3 covers 16 residues. Losses at the gene ends were 1 base for V and 4 bases for J; bases not matched to a gene: 8. This chain's CDR3 is CASSQGASGAADTQYF. The CDR3 nucleotides read TGCGCCAGCAGCCAAGGGGCTAGCGGCGCAGCAGATACGCAGTATTTT.

V gene TRBV6-1 combines with J gene TRBJ2-4; TRBD2 aligns across 10 bases. Germline lookup yields CDR1 MNHNS and CDR2 SASEGT. V lost 8 bases and J lost 6; bases outside the gene matches: 10. This CDR3 is 15 amino acids long. The CDR3 DNA is TGTGCCAGCTCACTAGCGGGAAAAACGGGAAACATTCAGTACTTC. It is translated as CASSLAGKTGNIQYF.

This clonotype occurred once. As the CDR3 is not closed by the conserved phenylalanine or tryptophan, this likely results from a read error. It is unclear where the CDR3 begins or ends on the DNA, so no DNA is shown, and the CDR3 is as TCRdb lists it. The chain couples TRBV7-2 to TRBJ2-7; the table's D call TRBD1 went unverified against the DNA. CDR1 and CDR2 (germline): SGHTA, FQGNSA. The CDR3 spans 10 residues, counting both ends. The CDR3 reads CASSPPRTGG.

This clonotype turned up a few times. The V call is TRBV12-3 or TRBV12-4, the J call TRBJ2-3; possible D gene TRBD2, 5 bases. Trimming left V 5 bases short and J 3 bases short, with 21 bases between. The CDR3 consists of 17 residues. The CDR3 coding sequence is TGTGCCAGCAGTCGATCGGGGAGTGGGAGTTTAACAGATACGCAGTATTTT. This codes for CASSRSGSGSLTDTQYF.

This clonotype was detected a few times. The chain combines TRBV20-1 with TRBJ2-3; possibly TRBD1 for D (5 bases). Deletions cut 8 bases from V and 3 bases from J, with 15 bases between. The length of the CDR3 is 13 residues. Germline-derived CDR1 and CDR2 are DFQATT and SNEGSKA (reference sequence). CDR3 DNA: TGCAGTCCGAAGGGGCGGAAGACAGATACGCAGTATTTT. It yields the protein CSPKGRKTDTQYF.

The V gene is TRBV5-1, the J gene TRBJ2-1; 9 bases line up with TRBD1. The CDR3 has 15 residues. The junction had 6 bases not matched to a gene; V was cut back by 5 bases and J by 3 bases. In germline, CDR1 is SGHRS, CDR2 YFSETQ. The CDR3 sequence is CASRPTGGLYNEQFF. Written as DNA, the CDR3 is TGCGCCAGCAGGCCAACAGGGGGCCTCTACAATGAGCAGTTCTTC.

This clonotype appeared a few times. The chain uses TRBV5-1 and TRBJ2-7; no clear D gene. The V gene lost 1 base and the J gene lost 0 bases, with 8 bases spanning the gap. The CDR3 is 14 amino acids. The germline V gene has CDR1 SGHRS and CDR2 YFSETQ. The CDR3 reads CASSLFKDSYEQYF. CDR3 nucleotide sequence: TGCGCCAGCAGCTTGTTCAAGGACTCCTACGAGCAGTACTTC.

This sequence joins TRBV5-6 and TRBJ1-1; D is possibly TRBD1 (5 bases). The CDR3 extends over 15 amino acids. Germline values: CDR1 SGHDT, CDR2 YYEEEE. With 0 bases removed from V and 1 base from J, the gap between germline ends came to 10 bases. The CDR3 spells CASSLGGRENTEAFF. CDR3 sequence (DNA): TGTGCCAGCAGCTTGGGAGGCAGGGAGAACACTGAAGCTTTCTTT.

The V and J genes are TRBV9 and TRBJ1-6, with D possibly matching TRBD1 (6 bases). The V gene lost 0 bases and the J gene lost 9 bases, with 13 bases spanning the gap. The V gene's germline CDR1 is SGDLS and CDR2 YYNGEE. The CDR3 covers 15 residues. This CDR3 reads CASSVGQGPGSPLHF. The CDR3 DNA follows: TGTGCCAGCAGCGTAGGGCAGGGGCCGGGTTCACCCCTCCACTTT.

The chain links TRBV9 to TRBJ2-2; the D gene is possibly TRBD1 (7 bases). This CDR3 is 16 amino acids long. The V and J ends lost 3 bases and 4 bases respectively, with 16 bases between them. Germline CDR1 is SGDLS and CDR2 is YYNGEE. The CDR3 DNA is TGTGCCAGCAGCGCAGGGGGGACAGTCTCCACCGGGGAGCTGTTTTTT. Translation gives CASSAGGTVSTGELFF.

This clonotype was detected a few times. This rearrangement joins TRBV12-3 or TRBV12-4 to TRBJ2-1, with D possibly TRBD1 on 6 matching bases. This CDR3 spans 14 amino acids. Trimming took off 0 bases at V and 6 bases at J, with 9 bases between the two ends. This chain's CDR3 is CASSLASGVNEQFF. As DNA, the CDR3 is TGTGCCAGCAGTTTAGCTTCAGGGGTCAATGAGCAGTTCTTC.

This clonotype was observed a few times. V and J are TRBV3-1 and TRBJ2-5; 10 positions match TRBD2. Looked up from germline, CDR1 is LGHDT and CDR2 is YNNKEL (reference sequence). Trimming cost V 6 bases and J 5 bases; bases outside gene matches: 6. The CDR3 consists of 14 residues. CDR3 nucleotide sequence: TGTGCCAGCAGGCCTAGCGGGGGAGAGGAGACCCAGTACTTC. Amino acid sequence: CASRPSGGEETQYF.